The clone carrying this TCR beta chain was seen repeatedly, ten times or more. The antigen is unknown. This record belongs to a study of T cell repertoires in cytomegalovirus infection. Background on the study: HLA-C-restricted CMV epitopes, recently identified, and well-studied HLA-B-restricted ones were used by the study. Study-level findings and limits: Using cumulative public TCR beta family frequency, the authors identified those who carried CMV together with the relevant HLA. There were HLA-C-restricted CMV-specific TCR beta clonotypes dominating the ex vivo response.

TCRdb ran MiXCR on the reads and lists one entry per CDR3 protein. The profile covers 370,000 or so distinct CDR3 sequences, with about 35% appearing a single time and approximately 15% taken by the ten largest. Trimming removed 0 bases from V and 3 bases from J, with 12 bases in between. The CDR3 covers 16 residues. In germline, CDR1 is SNHLY, CDR2 FYNNEI. The TCR comes from a human donor in good health (CMV status not recorded). Some clones in this sample may be carry-over from other donors' samples. The sequencing here drew on cultured PBMCs, taken from culture after CMV antigen stimulation. The rearrangement joins TRBV2 to TRBJ2-1; maybe TRBD2 (5 bases). Written as DNA, the CDR3 is TGTGCCAGCAGTGAAGCGTTCAGCGGTTACTACAATGAGCAGTTCTTC. Its translation: CASSEAFSGYYNEQFF.